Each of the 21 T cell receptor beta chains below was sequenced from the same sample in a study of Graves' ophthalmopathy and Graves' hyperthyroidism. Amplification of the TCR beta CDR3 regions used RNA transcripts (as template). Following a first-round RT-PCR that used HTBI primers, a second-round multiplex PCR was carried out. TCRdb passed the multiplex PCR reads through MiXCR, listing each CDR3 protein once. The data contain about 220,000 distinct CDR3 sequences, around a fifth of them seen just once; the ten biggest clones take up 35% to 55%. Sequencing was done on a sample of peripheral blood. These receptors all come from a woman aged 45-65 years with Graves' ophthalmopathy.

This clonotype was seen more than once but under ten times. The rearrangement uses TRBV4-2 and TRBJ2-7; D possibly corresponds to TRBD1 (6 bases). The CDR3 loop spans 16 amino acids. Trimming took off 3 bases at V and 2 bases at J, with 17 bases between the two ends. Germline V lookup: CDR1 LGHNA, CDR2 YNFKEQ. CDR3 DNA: TGTGCCAGCAGCCACCTGACAGGAAAGAACGCCTACGAGCAGTACTTC. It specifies CASSHLTGKNAYEQYF.

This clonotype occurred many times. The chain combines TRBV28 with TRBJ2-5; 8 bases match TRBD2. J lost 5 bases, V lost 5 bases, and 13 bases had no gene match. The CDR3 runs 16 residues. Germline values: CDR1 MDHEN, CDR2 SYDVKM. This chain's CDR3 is CASSGSAAGVQETQYF. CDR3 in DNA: TGTGCCAGCAGTGGGAGCGCAGCGGGAGTACAGGAGACCCAGTACTTC.

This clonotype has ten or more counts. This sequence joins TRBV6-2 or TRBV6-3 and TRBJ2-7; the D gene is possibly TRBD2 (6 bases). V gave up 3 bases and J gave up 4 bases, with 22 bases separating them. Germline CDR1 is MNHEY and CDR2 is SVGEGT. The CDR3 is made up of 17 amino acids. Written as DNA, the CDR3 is TGTGCCAGCAGTTATGGAGTAATTTCCGGGAGTACTTACGAGCAGTACTTC. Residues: CASSYGVISGSTYEQYF.

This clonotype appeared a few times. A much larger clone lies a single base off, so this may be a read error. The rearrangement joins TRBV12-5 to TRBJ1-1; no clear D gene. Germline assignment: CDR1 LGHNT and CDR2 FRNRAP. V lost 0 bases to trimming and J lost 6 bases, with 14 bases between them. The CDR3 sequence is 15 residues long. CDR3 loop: CASGLVVGRGAEAFF. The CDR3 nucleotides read TGTGCTAGTGGTTTGGTAGTCGGTCGGGGAGCTGAAGCTTTCTTT.

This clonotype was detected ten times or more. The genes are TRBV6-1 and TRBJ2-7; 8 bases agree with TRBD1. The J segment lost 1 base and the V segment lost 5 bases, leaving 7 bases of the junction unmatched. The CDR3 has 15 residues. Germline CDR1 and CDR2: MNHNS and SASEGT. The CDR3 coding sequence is TGTGCCAGCAGTCAACTAGGACAGGGATCCTACGAGCAGTACTTC. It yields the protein CASSQLGQGSYEQYF.

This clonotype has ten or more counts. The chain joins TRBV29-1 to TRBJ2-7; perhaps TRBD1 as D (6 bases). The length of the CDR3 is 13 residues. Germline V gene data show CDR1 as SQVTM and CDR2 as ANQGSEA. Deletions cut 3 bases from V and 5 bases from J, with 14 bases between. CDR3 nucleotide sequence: TGCAGCGTTGACGGGACACAGGGCCACGAGCAGTACTTC. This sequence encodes CSVDGTQGHEQYF.

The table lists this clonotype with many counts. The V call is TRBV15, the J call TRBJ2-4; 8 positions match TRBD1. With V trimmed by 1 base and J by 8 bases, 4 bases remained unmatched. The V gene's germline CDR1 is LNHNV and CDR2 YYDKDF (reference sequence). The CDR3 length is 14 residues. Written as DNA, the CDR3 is TGTGCCACCAGCAGAGGAGACAGGGGTGACATTCAGTACTTC. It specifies CATSRGDRGDIQYF.

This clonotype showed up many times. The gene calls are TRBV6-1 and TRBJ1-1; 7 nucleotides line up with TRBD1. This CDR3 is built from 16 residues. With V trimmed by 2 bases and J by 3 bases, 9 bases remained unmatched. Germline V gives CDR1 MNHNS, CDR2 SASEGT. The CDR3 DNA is TGTGCCAGCAGTGAAAAAGAGGGGGCAGGGGACACTGAAGCTTTCTTT. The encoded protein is CASSEKEGAGDTEAFF.

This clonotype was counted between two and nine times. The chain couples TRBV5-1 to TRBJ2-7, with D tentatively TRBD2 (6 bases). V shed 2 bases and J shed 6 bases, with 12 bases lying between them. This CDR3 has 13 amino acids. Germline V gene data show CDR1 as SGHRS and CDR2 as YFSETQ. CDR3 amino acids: CASSFWEEGEQYF. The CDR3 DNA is TGCGCCAGCAGCTTTTGGGAGGAGGGCGAGCAGTACTTC.

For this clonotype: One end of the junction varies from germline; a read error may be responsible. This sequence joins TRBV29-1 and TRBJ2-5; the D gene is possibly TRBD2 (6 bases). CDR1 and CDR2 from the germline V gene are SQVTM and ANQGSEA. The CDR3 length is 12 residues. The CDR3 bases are TGCAGAGTTGTGTGGGGAGGAGAGACTCAGTACTTC. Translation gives CRVVWGGETQYF.

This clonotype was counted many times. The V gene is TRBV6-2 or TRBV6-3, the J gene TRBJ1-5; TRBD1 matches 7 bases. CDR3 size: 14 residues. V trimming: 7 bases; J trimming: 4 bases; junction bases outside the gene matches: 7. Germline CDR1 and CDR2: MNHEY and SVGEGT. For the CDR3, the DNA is TGTGCCAGCACCCCAAGGGACAGAAATCAGCCCCAGCATTTT. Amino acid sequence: CASTPRDRNQPQHF.

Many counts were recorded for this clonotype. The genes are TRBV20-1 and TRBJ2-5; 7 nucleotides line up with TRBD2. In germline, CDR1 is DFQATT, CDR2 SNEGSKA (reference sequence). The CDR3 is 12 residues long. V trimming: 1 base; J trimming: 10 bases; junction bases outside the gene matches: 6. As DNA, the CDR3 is TGCAGTGCTAGAGGACTAGCAACGGACCAGTACTTC. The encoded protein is CSARGLATDQYF.

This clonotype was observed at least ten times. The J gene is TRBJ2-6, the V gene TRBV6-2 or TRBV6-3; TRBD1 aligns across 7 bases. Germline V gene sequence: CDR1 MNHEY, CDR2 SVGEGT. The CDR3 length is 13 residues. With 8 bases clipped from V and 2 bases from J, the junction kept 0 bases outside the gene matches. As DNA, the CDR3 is TGTGCCAGCGGACAGGCTGGGGCCAACGTCCTGACTTTC. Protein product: CASGQAGANVLTF.

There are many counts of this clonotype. CDR3 bases: TGTGCCAGCAGCCAAATGCTCATAGCGGGACAGAACACCGGGGAGCTGTTTTTT. Translated, it gives CASSQMLIAGQNTGELFF. The chain uses TRBV7-8 and TRBJ2-2; 8 positions match TRBD2. Trimming cost V 5 bases and J 1 base; bases outside gene matches: 12. Germline lookup yields CDR1 SGHVS and CDR2 FQNEAQ. CDR3 length: 18 amino acids.

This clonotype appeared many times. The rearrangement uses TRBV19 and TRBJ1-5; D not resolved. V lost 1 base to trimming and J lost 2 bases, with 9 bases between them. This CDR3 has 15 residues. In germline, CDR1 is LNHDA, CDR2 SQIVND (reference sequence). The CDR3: CASSIVPGGNQPQHF. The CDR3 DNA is TGTGCCAGTAGTATAGTCCCGGGTGGCAATCAGCCCCAGCATTTT.

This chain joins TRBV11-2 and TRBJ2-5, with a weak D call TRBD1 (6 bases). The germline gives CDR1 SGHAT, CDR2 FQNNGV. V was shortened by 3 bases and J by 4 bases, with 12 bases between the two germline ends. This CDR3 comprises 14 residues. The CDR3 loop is CASSFGRGGETQYF. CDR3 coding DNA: TGTGCCAGCAGCTTCGGCAGGGGTGGAGAGACCCAGTACTTC.

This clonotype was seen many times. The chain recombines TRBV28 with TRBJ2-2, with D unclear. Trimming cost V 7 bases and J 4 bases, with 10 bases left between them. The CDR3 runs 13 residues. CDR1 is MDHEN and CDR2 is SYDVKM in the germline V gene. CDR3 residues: CASTRFGTGELFF. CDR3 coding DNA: TGTGCCAGCACCCGATTTGGCACCGGGGAGCTGTTTTTT.

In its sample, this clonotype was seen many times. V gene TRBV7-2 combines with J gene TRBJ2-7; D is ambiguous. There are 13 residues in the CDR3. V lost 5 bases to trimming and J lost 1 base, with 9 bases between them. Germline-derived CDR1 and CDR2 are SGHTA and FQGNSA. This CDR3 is CASSLTESYEQYF. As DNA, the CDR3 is TGTGCCAGCAGCCTAACCGAGTCCTACGAGCAGTACTTC.

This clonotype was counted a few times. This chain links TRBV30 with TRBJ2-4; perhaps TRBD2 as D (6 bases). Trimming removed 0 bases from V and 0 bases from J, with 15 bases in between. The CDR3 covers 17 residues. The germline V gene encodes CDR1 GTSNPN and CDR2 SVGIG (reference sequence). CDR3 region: CAWSVLLGGLAKNIQYF. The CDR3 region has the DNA TGTGCCTGGAGTGTACTATTGGGAGGACTAGCCAAAAACATTCAGTACTTC.

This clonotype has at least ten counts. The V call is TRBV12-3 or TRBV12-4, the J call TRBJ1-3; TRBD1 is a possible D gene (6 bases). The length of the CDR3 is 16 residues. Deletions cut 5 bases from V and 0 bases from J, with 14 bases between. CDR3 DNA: TGTGCCAGCAGTCTCCGGACAGCCGCCTCTGGAAACACCATATATTTT. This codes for CASSLRTAASGNTIYF.

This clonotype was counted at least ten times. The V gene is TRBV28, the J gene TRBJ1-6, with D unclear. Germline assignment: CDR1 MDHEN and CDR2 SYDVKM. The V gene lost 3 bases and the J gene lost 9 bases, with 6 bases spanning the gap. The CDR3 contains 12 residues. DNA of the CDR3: TGTGCCAGCAGTTTCGCTGGTTCACCCCTCCACTTT. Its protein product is CASSFAGSPLHF.